This T cell receptor (beta chain) was sequenced in a study of blood T cell repertoires in COVID-19. Study-wide context: The study drew acute and convalescent COVID-19 samples from the United States, Italy and Spain.

TCRdb keeps only in-frame clones here, not all; method: immunoSEQ multiplex PCR. The data contain approximately 150,000 clones, approximately 80% of them singletons. Sequencing was done on a sample of peripheral blood. The receptor's source is a man aged 55-75 years with active or convalescent COVID-19.

Written as DNA, the CDR3 is TGTGCCAGCAGCTGGGGCAGGGTAACTAGCACAGATACGCAGTATTTT. Its translation is CASSWGRVTSTDTQYF. The chain recombines TRBV5-4 with TRBJ2-3, with D possibly being TRBD1 (5 bases). Germline V CDR1 and CDR2: SGHNT, YYREEE (reference sequence). V dropped 3 bases and J dropped 0 bases, with 14 bases sitting between them. This CDR3 is 16 amino acids long.